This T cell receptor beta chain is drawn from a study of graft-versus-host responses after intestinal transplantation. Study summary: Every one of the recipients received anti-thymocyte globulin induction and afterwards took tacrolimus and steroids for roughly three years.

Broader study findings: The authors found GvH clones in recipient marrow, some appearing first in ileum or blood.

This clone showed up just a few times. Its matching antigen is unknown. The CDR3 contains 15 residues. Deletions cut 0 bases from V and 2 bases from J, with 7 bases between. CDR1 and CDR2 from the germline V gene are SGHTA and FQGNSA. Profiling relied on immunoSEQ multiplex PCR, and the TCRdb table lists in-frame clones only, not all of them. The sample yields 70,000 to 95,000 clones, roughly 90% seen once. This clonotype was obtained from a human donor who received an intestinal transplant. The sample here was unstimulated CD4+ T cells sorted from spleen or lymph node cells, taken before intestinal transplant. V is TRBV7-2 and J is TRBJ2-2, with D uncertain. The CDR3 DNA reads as TGTGCCAGCAGCTTAGCGCTTGGCAACACCGGGGAGCTGTTTTTT. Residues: CASSLALGNTGELFF.